The T cell receptor (beta chain) under discussion was sequenced for a study of neurological immune-mediated disorders (dated 2019 in TCRdb). Background for the entire study: Of the approximately 34 multiple sclerosis patients, about 31 had relapsing-remitting MS and 3 had secondary progressive MS. Using UMI-based sequencing, the study compared peripheral blood TCR-beta repertoires from patients with HTLV-I-associated myelopathy (HAM/TSP), patients with multiple sclerosis, and healthy controls. Longitudinal samples, technical triplicates and paired sorted CD4+ and CD8+ T-cell subsets, alongside PBMC samples, were included among the roughly 96 TCR-beta libraries. Longitudinal HAM/TSP and healthy donors were sampled at 3 time-points each (roughly 3-40 month intervals). Of the 60 to 70 subjects in the cohort, about 14 were HAM/TSP patients, approximately 35 were multiple sclerosis patients, and roughly 20 were healthy controls.

cDNA was synthesized by template-switch 5'RACE using a primer with a 10-nucleotide random unique molecular identifier that tagged each TCR transcript. Every sequencing run yielded over 170 million TCR-beta sequences covering 15-18 subjects. The RNeasy kit was used to extract total RNA. TCR-beta VDJ regions were amplified with primers for the TCR constant region and the 5'RACE anchor, using the KAPA Real-time Library Amplification kit. A first PCR added sample indexes and Illumina adaptors, after which a second PCR increased the library yield. The roughly 650 bp TCR product was size-selected on a 2% E-gel SizeSelection system after Ampure bead purification. Before pooling, library quality was assessed on a Bioanalyzer, concentration was determined with Qubit, and library quantification was performed with the Kapa Library Quantification kit. Libraries were sequenced paired-end 2 x 150 bp on an Illumina HiSeq 2500. To increase sequence diversity, roughly 23-30% phiX was spiked into each library pool. As for the original processing: The UMI-based MiGEC pipeline processed quality-filtered reads and removed over 75% of raw TCR sequences during error correction. IMGT germline references were used for aligning VDJ genes, and each clonotype was defined as a unique CDR3 amino acid sequence together with its V-J genes. Clonal expansion, Shannon diversity, and CDR3 relatedness (CalcPairwiseDistances, ClusterSamples) were evaluated with VDJtools, and phylogenetic trees were built with CLCbio workbench. Expanded clones were defined as having at least 8 unique UMIs, based on coefficient-of-variation modelling across technical triplicates. In-frame beta chains were kept once TCRdb had trimmed the public reads at Q25 with fastp and called clones with MiXCR. Each record represents a unique CDR3 protein, reported with the most common genes and DNA among its rows. It is TCRdb's table, rather than the study itself, that gives the V and J calls and clone size. The sample yields 84,000 or so distinct CDR3 sequences; approximately 4.6% were counted once. Around 5% of the sample goes to the ten largest clones.

The time point label for this specimen denotes: longitudinal time-point 3. For the unsorted PBMC libraries, 2 million PBMCs were stored in RNAlater at -80 degrees C until RNA extraction and were used to generate the libraries. The multiple sclerosis patients were enrolled in a US clinical protocol that evaluated disease progression with magnetic resonance imaging. Peripheral blood was subjected to Ficoll-Hypaque density gradient centrifugation to isolate PBMCs, which were then cryopreserved in liquid nitrogen. This clonotype occurred a few times. No antigen is known for it. Within one base of it there is no much larger clone, and no base qualities were kept. The trim is 1 base for V and 0 bases for J, with a gap of 18 bases between the germline ends. Counted from cysteine to phenylalanine, this CDR3 has 18 amino acids. Kept here is only the CDR3 DNA, which spans 54 bases and is read in frame from base 1. CDR1 and CDR2 are drawn from the germline V gene (reference sequence): LGHDT, YNNKEL.

Results and caveats for the whole study, not just this receptor: No identical CDR3 amino acid sequences were shared among expanded clones across subjects, suggesting private TCR-beta repertoires in all groups. In a phylogenetic analysis, the repertoires of 18 out of 34 MS patients fell into a single cluster of related CDR3 sequences, pointing to a possible signature at the repertoire level. TCR clonal expansion was greatest in HAM/TSP patients and smallest in MS patients, who ranked below even healthy controls. The MS cluster was not associated with any clinical or MRI features, and the authors stated that larger cohorts are needed.

The receptor was derived from a woman aged 60-75 years with multiple sclerosis. The chain was built from TRBV3-1 and TRBJ2-5; tentative D gene TRBD2, with 6 bases matching. Sequencing was carried out using PBMCs. The CDR3 is CASSQVGRTTLYQETQYF. The nucleotide sequence is given as TGTGCCAGCAGCCAAGTTGGACGGACTACCTTATACCAAGAGACCCAGTACTTC.